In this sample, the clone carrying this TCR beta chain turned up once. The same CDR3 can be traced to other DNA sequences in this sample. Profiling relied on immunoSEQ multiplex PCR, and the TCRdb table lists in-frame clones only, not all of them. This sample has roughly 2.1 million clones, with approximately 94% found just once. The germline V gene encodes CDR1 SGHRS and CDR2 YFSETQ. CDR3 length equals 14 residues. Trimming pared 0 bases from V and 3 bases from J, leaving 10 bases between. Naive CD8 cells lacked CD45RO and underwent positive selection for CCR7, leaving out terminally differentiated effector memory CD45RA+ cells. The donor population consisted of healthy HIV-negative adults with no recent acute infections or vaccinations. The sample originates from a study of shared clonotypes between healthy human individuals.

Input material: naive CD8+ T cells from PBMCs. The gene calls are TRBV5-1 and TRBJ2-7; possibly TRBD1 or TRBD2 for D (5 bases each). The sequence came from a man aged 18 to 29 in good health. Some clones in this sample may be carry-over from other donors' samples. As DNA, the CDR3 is TGCGCCAGCAGCTTGGTTGGGACGAACTACGAGCAGTACTTC. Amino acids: CASSLVGTNYEQYF. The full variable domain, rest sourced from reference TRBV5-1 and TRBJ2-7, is KAGVTQTPRYLIKTRGQQVTLSCSPISGHRSVSWYQQTPGQGLQFLFEYFSETQRNKGNFPGRFSGRQFSNSRSEMNVSTLELGDSALYLCASSLVGTNYEQYFGPGTRLTVT.